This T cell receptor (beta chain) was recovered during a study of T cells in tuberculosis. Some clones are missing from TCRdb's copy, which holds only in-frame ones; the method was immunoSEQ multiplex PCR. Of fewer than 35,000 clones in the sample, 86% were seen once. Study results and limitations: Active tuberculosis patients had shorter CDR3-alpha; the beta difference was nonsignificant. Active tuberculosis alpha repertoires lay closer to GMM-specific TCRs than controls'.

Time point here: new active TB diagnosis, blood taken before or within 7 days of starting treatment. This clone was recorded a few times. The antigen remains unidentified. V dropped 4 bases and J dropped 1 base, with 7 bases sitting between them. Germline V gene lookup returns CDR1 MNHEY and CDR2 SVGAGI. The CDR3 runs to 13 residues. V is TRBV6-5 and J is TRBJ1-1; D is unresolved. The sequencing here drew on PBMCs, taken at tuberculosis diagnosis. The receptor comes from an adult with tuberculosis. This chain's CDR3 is CASSFGRNTEAFF. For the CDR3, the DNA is TGTGCCAGCAGTTTTGGTAGGAACACTGAAGCTTTCTTT.